The clone carrying this T cell receptor (beta chain) occurred a few times. Its antigen is as yet unknown. Expressed TCRB transcripts were sequenced because the entire RNA isolate underwent reverse transcription. Millions of reads, on average, came from each naive, central memory and regulatory T cell sample. The assay was immunoSEQ multiplex PCR, and TCRdb's table has in-frame clones only and misses some. The data hold about 650,000 clones, with roughly 12% observed a single time. This sample was taken from a study of beta chain features in type 1 diabetes. General study findings and limits: Insertions were fewer and deletions more numerous at VDJ junctions in type 1 diabetes patients. Any role of HLA type in TCRB rearrangement remained unresolved here. Possibly, sequencing cDNA over-represented cells that had high TCR expression levels. The study found moderately but significantly shorter TCRB CDR3s in all four CD4+ subsets of Type 1 diabetes patients.

Trimming shortened V by 6 bases and J by 5 bases, and 9 bases separated the two germline ends. This CDR3 region has 12 residues. Germline V CDR1 and CDR2: SGHTA, FQGNSA. The chain couples TRBV7-2 to TRBJ2-3; D uncertain. Material: naive CD4+ T cells from blood. The source of this sequence is a man aged 30-40 years with type 1 diabetes. This chain's CDR3 is CASRLIKDTQYF. CDR3 bases: TGTGCCAGCAGGTTAATAAAAGATACGCAGTATTTT.